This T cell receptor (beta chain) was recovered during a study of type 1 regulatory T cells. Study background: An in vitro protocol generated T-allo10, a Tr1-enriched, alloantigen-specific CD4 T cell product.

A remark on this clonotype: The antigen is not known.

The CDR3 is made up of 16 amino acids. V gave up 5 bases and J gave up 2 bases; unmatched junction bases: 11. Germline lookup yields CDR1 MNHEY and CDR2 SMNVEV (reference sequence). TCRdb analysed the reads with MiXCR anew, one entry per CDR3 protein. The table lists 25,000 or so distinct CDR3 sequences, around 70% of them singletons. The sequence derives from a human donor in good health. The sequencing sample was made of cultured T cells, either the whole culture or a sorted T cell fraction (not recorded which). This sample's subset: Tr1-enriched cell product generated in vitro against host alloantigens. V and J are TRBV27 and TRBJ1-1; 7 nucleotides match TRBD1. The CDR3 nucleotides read TGTGCCAGCAGTCCGACGCGACAGGGCCCTAACACTGAAGCTTTCTTT. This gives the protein CASSPTRQGPNTEAFF.